These 24 T cell receptor beta chains came from one sample sequenced in a study of tumor and adjacent non-tumor tissue in lung cancer. The template was RNA from unsorted bulk tissue. This non-tumor lung sample came from over 3 cm beyond the tumor edge. TCRbeta libraries were built with three rounds of nested PCR, modified from ARM-PCR. TCRdb itself ran the multiplex PCR reads through MiXCR, one entry per CDR3 protein. The sample yields 90,000 to 100,000 distinct CDR3 sequences, 75% to 85% seen once. Sequencing was done on a sample of distant non-tumor lung tissue. The receptors were gathered from a man aged 55 to 70 with small cell lung cancer.

This clonotype was seen repeatedly, ten times or more. The V call is TRBV5-4, the J call TRBJ2-5; a weak D match, TRBD2 (6 bases). CDR1 and CDR2 from the germline V gene are SGHNT and YYREEE (reference sequence). V lost 2 bases to trimming and J lost 4 bases, with 12 bases between them. The CDR3 totals 14 residues. The DNA for the CDR3 is TGTGCCAGCAGCTTTGGAGGGAGAAGAGAGACCCAGTACTTC. It yields the protein CASSFGGRRETQYF.

Notes on this clonotype: Without the conserved terminal phenylalanine or tryptophan, this CDR3 likely stems from a read error. This sequence joins TRBV6-5 and TRBJ2-1; D may match TRBD1 or TRBD2 (5 bases each). CDR3 size: 15 residues. Germline V CDR1 and CDR2: MNHEY, SVGAGI. CDR3 bases: TGTACCAGCAATTACTCTAGGGGAGTGGGTAATGAGCAGTTCGTC. It codes for CTSNYSRGVGNEQFV.

This clonotype is large (0.1 to 1%) within its sample. The V call is TRBV29-1, the J call TRBJ1-1, with D unclear. Germline V gives CDR1 SQVTM, CDR2 ANQGSEA. The V and J ends lost 5 bases and 0 bases respectively, with 10 bases between them. The CDR3 contains 13 residues. The CDR3 DNA is TGCAGCGTTAAAGGACCCATGAACACTGAAGCTTTCTTT. This encodes CSVKGPMNTEAFF.

The gene calls are TRBV2 and TRBJ2-2, with D possibly TRBD1 on 5 matching bases. With 6 bases removed from V and 4 bases from J, the gap between germline ends came to 9 bases. The CDR3 length is 13 residues. Germline V gives CDR1 SNHLY, CDR2 FYNNEI. For the CDR3, the DNA is TGTGCCAGCAGGGTACAGGCCACCGGGGAGCTGTTTTTT. It is translated as CASRVQATGELFF.

Turning to this clonotype: A read error may account for a junction end that differs from germline. The chain combines TRBV29-1 with TRBJ2-2; 8 bases are a match to TRBD1. This CDR3 is 12 amino acids long. Germline V gene sequence: CDR1 SQVTM, CDR2 ANQGSEA. The CDR3: CGVRQGTGVLFF. The CDR3 coding sequence is TGCGGCGTACGACAGGGGACCGGGGTGCTGTTTTTT.

The chain joins TRBV5-6 to TRBJ2-1; 10 bases are shared with TRBD2. The CDR3 loop spans 15 amino acids. Trimming took 5 bases from V and 7 from J; bases not matched to a gene: 9. Germline values: CDR1 SGHDT, CDR2 YYEEEE. CDR3 loop: CASSSSGGAGNEQFF. The CDR3 DNA is TGTGCCAGCAGTTCGAGCGGGGGGGCCGGAAATGAGCAGTTCTTC. The complete variable domain, with remaining parts taken from reference TRBV5-6 and TRBJ2-1, reads DAGVTQSPTHLIKTRGQQVTLRCSPKSGHDTVSWYQQALGQGPQFIFQYYEEEERQRGNFPDRFSGHQFPNYSSELNVNALLLGDSALYLCASSSSGGAGNEQFFGPGTRLTVL.

With respect to this clonotype: A much bigger clone sits one base away, suggesting this may be a read error. The J gene is TRBJ1-1, the V gene TRBV20-1; D not resolved. Germline lookup yields CDR1 DFQATT and CDR2 SNEGSKA (reference sequence). Deletions cut 2 bases from V and 3 bases from J, with 10 bases between. The CDR3 contains 13 residues. CDR3 amino acids: CSARTTADTEAFF. Written as DNA, the CDR3 is TGCAGTGCTAGAACAACAGCTGACACTGAAGCTTTCTTT.

This chain connects TRBV30 to TRBJ2-1; TRBD1 agrees at 7 bases. The CDR3 has 16 amino acids. Per the germline V gene, CDR1 is GTSNPN and CDR2 is SVGIG (reference sequence). J gave up 4 bases and V 3 bases, and 12 bases lay outside the gene matches. Here the CDR3 DNA reads TGTGCCTGGAGGGGAACCGGGACAGAGCGTTACAATGAGCAGTTCTTC. This gives the protein CAWRGTGTERYNEQFF. Full variable domain (outside the CDR3, taken from reference TRBV30 and TRBJ2-1): SQTIHQWPATLVQPVGSPLSLECTVEGTSNPNLYWYRQAAGRGLQLLFYSVGIGQISSEVPQNLSASRPQDRQFILSSKKLLLSDSGFYLCAWRGTGTERYNEQFFGPGTRLTVL.

This clonotype was seen once. The rearrangement links TRBV6-5 to TRBJ2-5; D possibly matches TRBD1 or TRBD2 (5 bases each). This CDR3 has 14 residues. Germline V gene data show CDR1 as MNHEY and CDR2 as SVGAGI. DNA of the CDR3: TGTACCAACAGTTACCCGGGACACCAAGAGACCCAGTACTTC. This codes for CTNSYPGHQETQYF.

The table lists this clonotype with many counts. The chain couples TRBV20-1 to TRBJ2-3; 8 nucleotides align to TRBD2. The CDR3 contains 17 residues. Trimming took 1 base from V and 0 from J; bases not matched to a gene: 9. Germline V gene sequence: CDR1 DFQATT, CDR2 SNEGSKA (reference sequence). The CDR3 DNA reads TGCAGTGCTAGAGTTAGGGGACTAGTGTATAGCACAGATACGCAGTATTTT. It specifies CSARVRGLVYSTDTQYF.

With regard to this clonotype: Since no conserved phenylalanine or tryptophan closes the CDR3, a read error is the likely cause. The chain employs TRBV29-1 and TRBJ1-1, with TRBD1 identical over 7 bases. This CDR3 comprises 12 residues. Per the germline V gene, CDR1 is SQVTM and CDR2 is ANQGSEA. CDR3 sequence (DNA): TGCAGAGTGAGGGGAGACAGGGAAAGGGCTTTCCTT. This gives the protein CRVRGDRERAFL.

Concerning this clonotype: This could be a read error, since a much larger clone is one nucleotide away. The J gene is TRBJ1-1, the V gene TRBV5-1; D ambiguous. CDR1 SGHRS and CDR2 YFSETQ come from the germline V gene. This CDR3 is 15 amino acids long. CDR3 nucleotides: TGCGCCAGCAGCTTGGATCCCCAGGCGAACAATGAAGCTTTCTTT. Encoded protein: CASSLDPQANNEAFF.

Details on this clonotype: A junction boundary mismatches the germline segment, possibly from a read error. This chain joins TRBV5-1 and TRBJ2-3; 7 nucleotides agree with TRBD1. There are 14 residues in the CDR3. Germline V gene data show CDR1 as SGHRS and CDR2 as YFSETQ. In nucleotides, the CDR3 is TGCGCCAACAGCCTACAGGGGATTACAGATACGCAGTATTTT. The encoded protein is CANSLQGITDTQYF.

This clonotype was seen a handful of times. The chain couples TRBV12-3 or TRBV12-4 to TRBJ2-1; no definite D call. Trimming cost V 3 bases and J 4 bases, with 7 bases left between them. This CDR3 region has 13 residues. Here the CDR3 reads CASSFVSYNEQFF. DNA of the CDR3: TGTGCCAGCAGTTTTGTTAGTTACAATGAGCAGTTCTTC.

Remarks on this clonotype: Sequence at one end of the junction differs from germline and may be a read error. The rearrangement uses TRBV6-5 and TRBJ1-1, with a possible D match to TRBD1 (6 bases). The CDR3 has 14 amino acids. Germline CDR1 and CDR2: MNHEY and SVGAGI. The CDR3 DNA is TGTGCCAGCACACAATTCATCAGGGACACTGAAGCTGTCTTT. Translation: CASTQFIRDTEAVF.

Of note for this clonotype: An end of the junction does not agree with germline; a read error may underlie this. V usage is TRBV6-5 and J usage is TRBJ2-1; 11 bases map to TRBD2. The CDR3 has 17 residues. Germline CDR1 and CDR2: MNHEY and SVGAGI. This CDR3 is CASSHLIWGLADNEEFF. CDR3 in DNA: TGTGCCAGCAGTCACTTGATCTGGGGACTAGCGGACAATGAGGAGTTCTTC.

Regarding this clonotype: The missing conserved phenylalanine or tryptophan at the end of this CDR3 makes a read error likely. This rearrangement joins TRBV12-3 or TRBV12-4 to TRBJ1-1, with D possibly being TRBD1 (5 bases). The CDR3 runs 13 residues. The germline V and J ends were trimmed by 9 bases and 1 base, with 12 bases remaining between them. DNA for the CDR3: TGTGCCAGTACCCGAACAGGGAACACTGAAGCTTTCTCT. Protein: CASTRTGNTEAFS.

In regard to this clonotype: Germline and junction disagree at one end, which may indicate a read error. This rearrangement joins TRBV5-4 to TRBJ2-1; 9 bases agree with TRBD1. The germline V gene encodes CDR1 SGHNT and CDR2 YYREEE (reference sequence). The CDR3 covers 17 residues. The CDR3: CASSPMSLGTGIGEHFF. CDR3 nucleotide sequence: TGTGCCAGCAGCCCAATGTCACTAGGGACAGGGATAGGTGAGCACTTCTTC.

This sequence joins TRBV20-1 and TRBJ1-5, with a tentative D call TRBD1 (6 bases). The CDR3 has 14 amino acids. V was shortened by 6 bases and J by 6 bases, with 18 bases between the two germline ends. CDR1 is DFQATT and CDR2 is SNEGSKA in the germline V gene (reference sequence). The CDR3 sequence: CSAEAAGVVQPQHF. The CDR3 nucleotides are TGCAGTGCCGAAGCGGCAGGGGTGGTTCAGCCCCAGCATTTT.

As for this clonotype: The conserved phenylalanine or tryptophan is not found at the CDR3 terminus, so this likely reflects a read error. The gene calls are TRBV5-1 and TRBJ2-3, with 7 positions matching TRBD1. Trimming took 0 bases from V and 5 from J; bases not matched to a gene: 9. CDR3 length: 16 amino acids. Germline assignment: CDR1 SGHRS and CDR2 YFSETQ. The CDR3 here is CASSLARDSEIDTQYV. CDR3 sequence (DNA): TGCGCCAGCAGCTTGGCAAGGGACAGTGAAATAGATACGCAGTATGTT.

In its sample, this clonotype was seen many times. The V gene is TRBV5-4, the J gene TRBJ2-5; 11 bases line up with TRBD2. The CDR3 is made up of 15 amino acids. Germline-derived CDR1 and CDR2 are SGHNT and YYREEE (reference sequence). The J segment lost 5 bases and the V segment lost 5 bases, leaving 8 bases of the junction unmatched. The chain's CDR3 is CASRRTSGPQETQYF. CDR3 nucleotide sequence: TGTGCCAGCAGACGGACTAGCGGGCCGCAGGAGACCCAGTACTTC.

Regarding this clonotype: A junction boundary mismatches the germline segment, possibly from a read error. The chain joins TRBV5-5 to TRBJ2-3, with TRBD2 as a possible D gene (6 bases). Germline V CDR1 and CDR2: SGHKS, YYEKEE (reference sequence). CDR3 length: 13 amino acids. This CDR3 reads CANSLLGGDTQYF. CDR3 coding DNA: TGTGCCAACAGCTTACTGGGAGGAGATACGCAGTATTTT.

Notes on this clonotype: A much more abundant neighbour one base away suggests this may be a read error. The V and J genes are TRBV5-1 and TRBJ2-1, with D perhaps TRBD2 (6 bases). The CDR3 runs to 15 residues. CDR1 is SGHRS, CDR2 YFSETQ, per germline. Trimming took 4 bases from V and 0 from J, leaving 11 bases between them. CDR3 sequence reads: CASSDQGGSYNEQFF. The CDR3 coding sequence is TGCGCCAGCAGCGATCAGGGAGGCTCCTACAATGAGCAGTTCTTC.

A note on this clonotype: The junction departs from the called germline gene at one end, perhaps through a read error. The rearrangement uses TRBV11-2 and TRBJ1-1, with 7 nucleotides matching TRBD1. Germline V gene data show CDR1 as SGHAT and CDR2 as FQNNGV. This CDR3 comprises 15 residues. CDR3 nucleotides: TGTGCCAGCAGTGATATAGGGGGCAGGGGCACTGAAACTTTCTTT. It yields the protein CASSDIGGRGTETFF. Full variable domain (missing parts from reference TRBV11-2 and TRBJ1-1): EAGVAQSPRYKIIEKRQSVAFWCNPISGHATLYWYQQILGQGPKLLIQFQNNGVVDDSQLPKDRFSAERLKGVDSTLKIQPAKLEDSAVYLCASSDIGGRGTETFFGQGTRLTVV.